This T cell receptor beta chain appears in the sequencing data of a study of T cell repertoires in cytomegalovirus infection. Overall study context: Shared public TCR beta signatures pointed to both CMV infection and a matching HLA type. Overall study findings and caveats: HLA-C-restricted CMV clonotypes gave the most frequent clonotype in two of eight donors. Summed frequency of shared TCR beta families picked out CMV carriers who also had the relevant HLA.

This clonotype was observed at least ten times. Its antigen is as yet unknown. TCRdb passed the reads through MiXCR, listing each CDR3 protein once. The repertoire consists of around 300,000 distinct CDR3 sequences, with roughly 24% occurring once and the leading ten covering 14%. The CDR3 totals 15 residues. The germline gives CDR1 MNHEY, CDR2 SVGEGT. V shed 5 bases and J shed 0 bases, with 11 bases lying between them. This sequence joins TRBV6-2 or TRBV6-3 and TRBJ1-3; D unclear. Sequencing was performed on PBMCs. This receptor was identified in a human donor in good health (CMV status not recorded). Some clones in this sample may be carry-over from other donors' samples. CDR3 sequence: CASSPGGLSGNTIYF. In DNA, the CDR3 is TGTGCCAGCAGTCCCGGAGGACTCTCTGGAAACACCATATATTTT.